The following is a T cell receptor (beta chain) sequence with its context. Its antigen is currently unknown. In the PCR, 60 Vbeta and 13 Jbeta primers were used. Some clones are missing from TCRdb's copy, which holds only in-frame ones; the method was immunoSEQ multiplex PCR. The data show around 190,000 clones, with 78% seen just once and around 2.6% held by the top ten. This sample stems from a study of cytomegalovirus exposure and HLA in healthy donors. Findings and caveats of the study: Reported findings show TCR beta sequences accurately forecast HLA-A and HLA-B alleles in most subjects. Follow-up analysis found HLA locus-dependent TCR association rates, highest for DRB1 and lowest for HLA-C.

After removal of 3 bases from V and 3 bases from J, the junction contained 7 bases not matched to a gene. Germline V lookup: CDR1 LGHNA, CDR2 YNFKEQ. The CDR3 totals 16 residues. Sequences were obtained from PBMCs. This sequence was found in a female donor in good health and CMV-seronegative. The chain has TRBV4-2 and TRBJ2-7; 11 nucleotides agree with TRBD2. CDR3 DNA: TGTGCCAGCAGCCACGCTACTAGCGGGGGCCTCTACGAGCAGTACTTC. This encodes CASSHATSGGLYEQYF.